This passage covers 28 T cell receptor beta chains from one sample sequenced in a study of blood T cell repertoires in COVID-19. Sequencing used immunoSEQ multiplex PCR; TCRdb keeps in-frame clones, though not all of them. Here the sample spans roughly 430,000 clones, around 90% being singletons. Material: PBMCs or T cells enriched from blood (not recorded which). These receptors were collected from a woman in her thirties or forties with acute COVID-19.

The chain has TRBV19 and TRBJ2-5; 8 nucleotides match TRBD1. The CDR3 contains 15 residues. CDR1 is LNHDA, CDR2 SQIVND, per germline (reference sequence). V shed 4 bases, J shed 1 base, and the junction held 5 bases outside the gene matches. This CDR3 is CASSRGQEVQETQYF. For the CDR3, the DNA is TGTGCCAGTAGTAGGGGACAGGAAGTCCAAGAGACCCAGTACTTC.

V and J are TRBV5-1 and TRBJ1-1, with D maybe TRBD1 (6 bases). Trimming took off 4 bases at V and 1 base at J, with 11 bases between the two ends. Looked up from germline, CDR1 is SGHRS and CDR2 is YFSETQ. The CDR3 length is 14 residues. The CDR3 sequence is CASSVIGGNTEAFF. The CDR3 DNA reads as TGCGCCAGCAGCGTAATAGGGGGGAACACTGAAGCTTTCTTT.

This clone was seen only a few times. This chain connects TRBV5-5 to TRBJ1-1; D not certain. V gave up 1 base and J gave up 4 bases, with 11 bases separating them. The CDR3 is 14 residues long. Germline CDR1 reads SGHKS; CDR2 reads YYEKEE (reference sequence). The CDR3, as DNA: TGTGCCAGCAGCTTGACTCTAGAGGTCACTGAAGCTTTCTTT. Translated: CASSLTLEVTEAFF.

This chain uses TRBV14 with TRBJ2-2; weak D call: TRBD2 (5 bases). CDR3 length: 16 residues. From germline, CDR1 is SGHDN and CDR2 FVKESK. V was trimmed by 0 bases and J by 6 bases, leaving 14 bases between them. CDR3: CASSQEIEGLAGELFF. Written as DNA, the CDR3 is TGTGCCAGCAGCCAAGAAATCGAGGGATTGGCCGGGGAGCTGTTTTTT.

J is TRBJ2-7 and V is TRBV5-1, with D maybe TRBD1 (5 bases). V dropped 0 bases and J dropped 4 bases, with 11 bases sitting between them. Germline V gene data show CDR1 as SGHRS and CDR2 as YFSETQ. CDR3 length equals 14 residues. CDR3 DNA: TGCGCCAGCAGCTTGGCCGGCAGGGCTTACGAGCAGTACTTC. Protein: CASSLAGRAYEQYF.

This rearrangement joins TRBV29-1 to TRBJ1-5; maybe TRBD1 (5 bases). Deletions cut 7 bases from V and 4 bases from J, with 14 bases between. This CDR3 is built from 13 residues. The germline V gene encodes CDR1 SQVTM and CDR2 ANQGSEA. CDR3 sequence reads: CSARLGGNQPQHF. The CDR3 region has the DNA TGCAGCGCTCGGCTGGGGGGAAATCAGCCCCAGCATTTT.

The chain carries TRBV2 and TRBJ2-1, with 7 bases aligning to TRBD1. Per the germline V gene, CDR1 is SNHLY and CDR2 is FYNNEI. With V trimmed by 7 bases and J by 7 bases, 7 bases remained unmatched. This CDR3 comprises 13 residues. The CDR3 DNA reads TGTGCCAGCACCCGGACAGGTGGAAATGAGCAGTTCTTC. It encodes CASTRTGGNEQFF.

The genes are TRBV15 and TRBJ1-4, with D possibly being TRBD1 (5 bases). Germline V gene data show CDR1 as LNHNV and CDR2 as YYDKDF (reference sequence). This CDR3 has 15 residues. Trimming removed 5 bases at V and 6 bases at J, with 16 bases between. CDR3 sequence (DNA): TGTGCCACCAGCCCCAGACGGGGGGGGGATGAAAAACTGTTTTTT. This gives the protein CATSPRRGGDEKLFF.

Here the CDR3 DNA reads TGCGCCAGCAGCTTGTTAGCAAGAGACGGAAACACCATATATTTT. Translating it yields CASSLLARDGNTIYF. This chain joins TRBV5-1 and TRBJ1-3; D not resolved. V gave up 1 base and J gave up 4 bases, with 12 bases separating them. The germline V gene encodes CDR1 SGHRS and CDR2 YFSETQ. This CDR3 has 15 residues.

This clone was picked up a small number of times. V and J are TRBV5-4 and TRBJ2-1, with a possible D match to TRBD1 (6 bases). From germline, CDR1 is SGHNT and CDR2 YYREEE (reference sequence). The CDR3 sequence is 15 residues long. The germline V and J ends were trimmed by 4 bases and 7 bases, with 18 bases remaining between them. CDR3 region: CASSLGQGSLNEQFF. Written as DNA, the CDR3 is TGTGCCAGCAGCCTCGGCCAGGGGAGTTTGAATGAGCAGTTCTTC.

The gene calls are TRBV6-5 and TRBJ2-7; 9 nucleotides agree with TRBD1. The germline V gene encodes CDR1 MNHEY and CDR2 SVGAGI. The CDR3 length is 13 residues. Trimming took 6 bases from V and 2 from J; bases not matched to a gene: 2. CDR3 nucleotide sequence: TGTGCCAGCAGACAGGGGGCGACCTACGAGCAGTACTTC. This sequence encodes CASRQGATYEQYF.

For the CDR3, the DNA is TGCGCCAGTACCCGTCTTAGCGGGGGGGCCCGAGAGACCCAGTACTTC. This codes for CASTRLSGGARETQYF. V usage is TRBV5-1 and J usage is TRBJ2-5, with 11 bases matching TRBD2. This CDR3 region has 16 residues. Per germline, CDR1 SGHRS and CDR2 YFSETQ. After removal of 8 bases from V and 4 bases from J, the junction contained 13 bases not matched to a gene.

V and J are TRBV29-1 and TRBJ1-5, with 7 positions matching TRBD1. The CDR3 length is 14 residues. Unmatched junction bases numbered 4, after V lost 4 bases and J lost 1 base. CDR1 and CDR2 from the germline V gene are SQVTM and ANQGSEA. Here the CDR3 DNA reads TGCAGCGTTGGAGGGGGCCAGAGCAATCAGCCCCAGCATTTT. This codes for CSVGGGQSNQPQHF.

The V and J genes are TRBV11-2 and TRBJ2-3, with 7 bases fitting TRBD2. J gave up 1 base and V 4 bases, and 8 bases lay outside the gene matches. CDR1 SGHAT and CDR2 FQNNGV come from the germline V gene. The CDR3 runs 16 residues. CDR3: CASSSTKSGGTDTQYF. Here the CDR3 DNA reads TGTGCCAGCAGCTCGACTAAAAGCGGGGGCACAGATACGCAGTATTTT.

The rearrangement uses TRBV6-5 and TRBJ2-4; maybe TRBD1 (6 bases). Trimming pared 6 bases from V and 8 bases from J, leaving 17 bases between. CDR1 and CDR2 (germline): MNHEY, SVGAGI. This CDR3 is built from 14 residues. The CDR3 spells CASRPDPSGDIQYF. As DNA, the CDR3 is TGTGCCAGCAGACCAGACCCCTCAGGGGACATTCAGTACTTC.

This clone came up a few times. V gene TRBV7-2 combines with J gene TRBJ2-2; 8 nucleotides match TRBD2. The CDR3 is 15 amino acids. Germline V gene lookup returns CDR1 SGHTA and CDR2 FQGNSA. J was trimmed by 3 bases and V by 4 bases; bases with no gene match: 4. CDR3 nucleotides: TGTGCCAGCAGCTGGCTAGCGGGTCACACCGGGGAGCTGTTTTTT. This translates into CASSWLAGHTGELFF.

The gene calls are TRBV2 and TRBJ2-5; D not resolved. V lost 1 base and J 2 bases, leaving 5 bases between the germline ends. Germline V gene lookup returns CDR1 SNHLY and CDR2 FYNNEI. The CDR3 runs 13 residues. The CDR3 DNA sequence: TGTGCCAGCAGTGAAGGACTTCAAGAGACCCAGTACTTC. This codes for CASSEGLQETQYF.

The chain is built from TRBV30 and TRBJ2-7, with a possible D match to TRBD2 (6 bases). The V and J ends lost 1 base and 4 bases respectively, with 11 bases between them. CDR3 length: 13 residues. Per the germline V gene, CDR1 is GTSNPN and CDR2 is SVGIG (reference sequence). DNA for the CDR3: TGTGCCTGGAGTGGCGGGGCAGGATACGAGCAGTACTTC. It codes for CAWSGGAGYEQYF.

Concerning this clone: This specimen includes other DNA sequences encoding the same CDR3. This chain joins TRBV5-1 and TRBJ1-3, with D unclear. This CDR3 has 14 amino acids. V was cut by 0 bases and J by 1 base, with 5 bases left in between. Germline values: CDR1 SGHRS, CDR2 YFSETQ. The chain's CDR3 is CASSLGGSGNTIYF. The CDR3 DNA reads as TGCGCCAGCAGCTTGGGAGGTTCTGGAAACACCATATATTTT.

This chain joins TRBV9 and TRBJ2-5; 9 bases are shared with TRBD1. Germline V gene sequence: CDR1 SGDLS, CDR2 YYNGEE. The CDR3 totals 16 residues. The trim removed 0 bases at V and 5 bases at J, leaving 8 bases unmatched. The DNA of the CDR3 is TGTGCCAGCAGCGTAGCTGTGGGACAGGGATTGGAGACCCAGTACTTC. It encodes CASSVAVGQGLETQYF.

This chain connects TRBV2 to TRBJ1-5, with TRBD1 matching over 7 bases. V lost 6 bases to trimming and J lost 5 bases; unmatched junction nucleotides: 7. The V gene's germline CDR1 is SNHLY and CDR2 FYNNEI. The CDR3 length is 14 residues. The CDR3 DNA reads as TGTGCCAGCAGCGTTAGACAGGGCTATCAGCCCCAGCATTTT. Protein product: CASSVRQGYQPQHF.

To note about this clone: The junction does not match germline at one end; this may be a read error. The genes are TRBV24-1 and TRBJ1-1; D may be TRBD1 (6 bases). The CDR3 is 13 residues long. Germline V gene lookup returns CDR1 KGHDR and CDR2 SFDVKD. CDR3 in amino acids: CATSGGQNTEAFF. CDR3 DNA sequence: TGTGCCACGAGTGGGGGCCAAAACACTGAAGCTTTCTTT.

The chain joins TRBV5-5 to TRBJ1-1, with a weak D call TRBD1 (5 bases). This CDR3 spans 15 amino acids. The V gene lost 0 bases and the J gene lost 4 bases, with 13 bases spanning the gap. Germline CDR1 reads SGHKS; CDR2 reads YYEKEE (reference sequence). CDR3 amino acids: CASSLAIPGGTEAFF. The CDR3 DNA is TGTGCCAGCAGCTTGGCGATTCCGGGGGGCACTGAAGCTTTCTTT.

The chain carries TRBV10-1 and TRBJ2-3; 9 bases agree with TRBD2. Germline CDR1 WNHNN, CDR2 SYGVQD (reference sequence). This CDR3 contains 15 residues. J lost 2 bases, V lost 10 bases, and 10 bases had no gene match. The CDR3 here is CAIFRERGATDTQYF. The CDR3 nucleotides are TGCGCCATCTTCAGGGAGCGGGGGGCCACAGATACGCAGTATTTT.

This chain links TRBV7-2 with TRBJ1-1; 7 nucleotides line up with TRBD1. The CDR3 extends over 16 amino acids. Germline assignment: CDR1 SGHTA and CDR2 FQGNSA. The V and J ends lost 4 bases and 1 base, in that order; junction bases with no gene match: 9. CDR3 nucleotide sequence: TGTGCCAGCAGCTACCCCGACAGGGACCCGAACACTGAAGCTTTCTTT. As protein: CASSYPDRDPNTEAFF.

The chain couples TRBV21-1 to TRBJ2-7; the table's D call of TRBD1 was not tested on the DNA. TRBV21-1 is flagged as a pseudogene. The CDR3 totals 13 residues. DNA of the CDR3: TGTGCCAGCAGCAAAAAGACACACTACGAGCAGTACTTC. This encodes CASSKKTHYEQYF.

This sequence joins TRBV5-5 and TRBJ2-1, with D perhaps TRBD2 (5 bases). Germline assignment: CDR1 SGHKS and CDR2 YYEKEE (reference sequence). The CDR3 consists of 17 residues. The V end lost 0 bases, the J end lost 6 bases, and 19 bases lay between the germline ends. The CDR3 DNA sequence: TGTGCCAGCAGCTTGGATGGTTCCCCTCGAGGGTTCAATGAGCAGTTCTTC. As protein: CASSLDGSPRGFNEQFF.

This chain connects TRBV25-1 to TRBJ1-2, with 10 nucleotides matching TRBD1. The V segment lost 3 bases and the J segment 0 bases; nucleotides outside the gene matches: 7. Germline lookup yields CDR1 MGHDK and CDR2 SYGVNS. The CDR3 is 17 amino acids. Here the CDR3 DNA reads TGTGCCAGCAGTGACTACGAGACAGGGGGCACTAACTATGGCTACACCTTC. Translating it yields CASSDYETGGTNYGYTF.